The rows below give T cell receptor beta chains drawn from one sample of a study of post-analysis software for immune sequencing data. A single record per CDR3 protein comes from TCRdb applying MiXCR to the PCR reads. The sample holds about 500,000 distinct CDR3 sequences, around 40% seen once. What was sequenced was blood. Receptor source: a girl between 5 and 17 years old with multiple sclerosis. CDR3s include the opening cysteine and the closing phenylalanine or tryptophan. Fields, in order: V gene, clone size, D gene, J gene, CDR3 length, CDR3 protein. A D gene is named only where the DNA matches it firmly. The size field is filled for only some rows; it gives once, few, many or a size class.

TRBV15	.	TRBD1	TRBJ1-6	15	CATSPDRGQNSPLHF
TRBV6-2/TRBV6-3	.	TRBD2	TRBJ2-7	16	CASSYPRLAGVHEQYF
TRBV12-3/TRBV12-4	.	.	TRBJ2-1	12	CASSRTRDEQFF
TRBV7-2	.	TRBD1	TRBJ2-5	14	CASSPRQGRETQYF
TRBV5-1	few	.	TRBJ1-2	12	CASSLEGHGYTF
TRBV12-3/TRBV12-4	.	.	TRBJ1-1	15	CASSLNHRAVTEAFF
TRBV7-3	.	.	TRBJ2-3	13	CASGSSVGDTQYF
TRBV20-1	.	TRBD1	TRBJ2-5	12	CSARDRVGEQYF
TRBV2	.	TRBD2	TRBJ2-2	12	CASGRGTGELFF
TRBV7-9	.	TRBD1	TRBJ2-7	16	CASSGHGQGDSYEQYF
TRBV29-1	.	TRBD2	TRBJ2-1	14	CSVPWREGLGEQFF
TRBV10-2	few	.	TRBJ2-3	12	CASSEKTDTQYF
TRBV4-3	.	TRBD2	TRBJ2-1	16	CASSQGYRSGLDEQFF
TRBV15	few	.	TRBJ2-5	14	CATSRDKMSGDQYF
TRBV27	.	TRBD1	TRBJ1-5	14	CASSPRQGSGAQHF
TRBV7-2	.	.	TRBJ1-4	15	CASSAQGSHNEKLFF
TRBV5-1	few	TRBD1	TRBJ2-1	14	CASSIGTADNEQFF
TRBV20-1	.	TRBD2	TRBJ2-5	14	CSALMPSGQETQYF
TRBV6-2/TRBV6-3	.	.	TRBJ2-7	14	CSSSSPGPTYEQYF
TRBV2	few	TRBD1	TRBJ1-2	13	CASSRQGGYGYTF
TRBV10-3	few	TRBD2	TRBJ2-4	16	CAISERTSDKGVIQYF
TRBV5-1	.	.	TRBJ1-1	13	CASKAGSNTEAFF
TRBV5-1	once	.	TRBJ1-1	14	CASSLAVENTEAFF
TRBV7-2	few	TRBD1	TRBJ2-1	14	CASSLAETGDEQFF
TRBV10-1	.	.	TRBJ2-1	13	CASSPPGEETQFF
TRBV7-2	.	TRBD1	TRBJ2-5	14	CASSSPTGIETQYF
TRBV2	few	.	TRBJ1-4	12	CASSEVGEKLFF
TRBV7-8	.	TRBD2	TRBJ2-1	15	CASSPTGLGGTKQFF
TRBV6-5	few	.	TRBJ1-6	15	CASSSEDGDNSPLHF